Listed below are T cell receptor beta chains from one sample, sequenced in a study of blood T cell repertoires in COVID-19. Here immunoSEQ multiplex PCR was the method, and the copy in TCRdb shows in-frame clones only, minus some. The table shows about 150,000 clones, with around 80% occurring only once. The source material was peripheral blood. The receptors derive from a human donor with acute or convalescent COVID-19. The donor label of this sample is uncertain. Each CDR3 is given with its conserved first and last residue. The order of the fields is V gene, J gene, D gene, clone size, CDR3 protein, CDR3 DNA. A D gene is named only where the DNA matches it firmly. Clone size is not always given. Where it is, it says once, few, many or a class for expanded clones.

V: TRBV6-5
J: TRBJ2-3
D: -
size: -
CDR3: CASVGALTDTQYF
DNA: TGTGCCAGCGTAGGGGCCCTCACAGATACGCAGTATTTT

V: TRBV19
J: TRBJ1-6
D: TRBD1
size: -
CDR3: CASRQGAEKNSPLHF
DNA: TGTGCCAGCCGACAGGGGGCGGAAAAAAATTCACCCCTCCACTTT

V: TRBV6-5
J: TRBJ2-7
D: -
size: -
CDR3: CASRRQAGEQYF
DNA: TGTGCCAGCAGGAGACAGGCCGGCGAGCAGTACTTC

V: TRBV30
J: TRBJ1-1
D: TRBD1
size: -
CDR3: CAWSLQGYTEAFF
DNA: TGTGCCTGGAGTTTACAGGGGTACACTGAAGCTTTCTTT

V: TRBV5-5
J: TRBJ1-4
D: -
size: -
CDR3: CASSLVAGTKQRVLFF
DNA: TGTGCCAGCAGCCTCGTAGCGGGGACAAAACAGAGGGTACTGTTTTTT

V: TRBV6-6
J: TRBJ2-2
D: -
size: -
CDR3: CASSPRFRGTRMMELFF
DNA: TGTGCCAGCAGTCCGCGGTTCCGGGGGACGCGGATGATGGAGCTGTTTTTT

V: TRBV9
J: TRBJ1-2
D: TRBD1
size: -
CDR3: CASSGRSGGLGYTF
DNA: TGTGCCAGCAGCGGACGATCAGGGGGCCTAGGCTACACCTTC

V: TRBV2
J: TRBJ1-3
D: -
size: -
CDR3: CASRDTPSLGSGNTIYF
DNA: TGTGCCAGCAGGGACACACCGTCTCTAGGCTCCGGAAACACCATATATTTT

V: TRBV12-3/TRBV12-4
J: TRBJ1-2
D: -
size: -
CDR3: CASSLMGRYGYTF
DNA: TGTGCCAGCAGTTTAATGGGGCGGTATGGCTACACCTTC

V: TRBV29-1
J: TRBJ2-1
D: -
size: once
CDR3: CSVDRQGYNEQFF
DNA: TGCAGCGTTGATCGGCAGGGCTACAATGAGCAGTTCTTC

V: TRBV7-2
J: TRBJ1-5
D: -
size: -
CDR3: CASTRTTGNPQPQHF
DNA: TGTGCCAGCACCCGGACCACAGGGAATCCTCAGCCCCAGCATTTT

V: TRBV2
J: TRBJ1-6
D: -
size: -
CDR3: CATKTDINSPLHF
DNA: TGTGCCACCAAGACTGATATTAATTCACCCCTCCACTTT

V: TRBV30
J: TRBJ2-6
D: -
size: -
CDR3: CAWSTSTGANVLTF
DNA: TGTGCCTGGAGTACCTCTACTGGGGCCAACGTCCTGACTTTC

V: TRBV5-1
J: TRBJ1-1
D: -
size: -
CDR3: CASSLQENTEAFF
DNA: TGCGCCAGCAGCTTACAGGAGAACACTGAAGCTTTCTTT

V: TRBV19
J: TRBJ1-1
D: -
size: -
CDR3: CASSTEQVNTEAFF
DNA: TGTGCCAGTAGCACGGAACAGGTTAACACTGAAGCTTTCTTT

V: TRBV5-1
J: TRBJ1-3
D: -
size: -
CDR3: CASSLMGGSGNTIYF
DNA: TGCGCCAGCAGCTTGATGGGGGGCTCTGGAAACACCATATATTTT

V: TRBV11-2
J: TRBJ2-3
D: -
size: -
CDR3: CASSQNPGRSDTQYF
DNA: TGTGCCAGCAGCCAAAATCCCGGCAGGTCAGATACGCAGTATTTT

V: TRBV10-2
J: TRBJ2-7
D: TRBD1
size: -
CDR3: CASSGQGQGAYEQYF
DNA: TGCGCCAGCAGTGGTCAGGGACAGGGGGCCTACGAGCAGTACTTC

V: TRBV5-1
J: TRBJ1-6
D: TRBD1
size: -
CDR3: CASSLMGTGKNSPLHF
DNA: TGCGCCAGCAGCTTGATGGGGACAGGGAAAAATTCACCCCTCCACTTT

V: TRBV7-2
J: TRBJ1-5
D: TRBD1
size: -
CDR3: CASSTQGQLNQPQHF
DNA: TGTGCCAGCAGCACCCAGGGACAGCTCAATCAGCCCCAGCATTTT

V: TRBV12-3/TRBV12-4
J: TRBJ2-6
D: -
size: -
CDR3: CASREMANVLTF
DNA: TGTGCCAGCAGGGAGATGGCCAACGTCCTGACTTTC

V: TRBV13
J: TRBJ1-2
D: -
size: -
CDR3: CASRQQINYGYTF
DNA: TGTGCCAGCAGGCAACAGATTAACTATGGCTACACCTTC

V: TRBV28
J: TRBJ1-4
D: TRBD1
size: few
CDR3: CASRAPGQGPQRLFF
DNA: TGTGCCAGCAGGGCCCCGGGACAGGGGCCGCAAAGGCTGTTTTTT

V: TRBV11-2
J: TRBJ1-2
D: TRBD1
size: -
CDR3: CASTGQASSGYTF
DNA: TGTGCCAGCACCGGACAGGCGTCTTCGGGCTACACCTTC

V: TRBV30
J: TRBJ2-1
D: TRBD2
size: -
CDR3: CAWSGGSSYNEQFF
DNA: TGTGCCTGGAGCGGGGGGAGCTCCTACAATGAGCAGTTCTTC

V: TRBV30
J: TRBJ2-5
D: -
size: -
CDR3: CAWADGRQETQYF
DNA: TGTGCCTGGGCGGACGGGAGACAAGAGACCCAGTACTTC

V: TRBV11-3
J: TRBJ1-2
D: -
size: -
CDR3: CASSLRSGYGYTF
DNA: TGTGCCAGCAGCTTAAGATCAGGATATGGCTACACCTTC

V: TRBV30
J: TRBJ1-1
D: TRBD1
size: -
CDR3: CAWSVTTGDTEAFF
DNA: TGTGCCTGGAGTGTTACGACAGGGGACACTGAAGCTTTCTTT

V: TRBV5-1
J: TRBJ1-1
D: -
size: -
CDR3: CASSLANTGSEAFF
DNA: TGCGCCAGCAGCTTGGCTAACACAGGCTCTGAAGCTTTCTTT

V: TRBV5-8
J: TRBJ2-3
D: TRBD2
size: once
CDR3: CASPFGLAGGPISDTQYF
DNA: TGTGCCAGCCCCTTTGGCCTAGCGGGGGGGCCGATCTCAGATACGCAGTATTTT

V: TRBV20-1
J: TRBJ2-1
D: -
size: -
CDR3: CSASLTSSSYNEQFF
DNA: TGCAGTGCTAGTCTCACTTCGAGCTCCTACAATGAGCAGTTCTTC

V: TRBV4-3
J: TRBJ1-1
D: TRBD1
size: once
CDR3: CASSQGTGESEAFF
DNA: TGCGCCAGCAGCCAAGGGACAGGGGAATCTGAAGCTTTCTTT

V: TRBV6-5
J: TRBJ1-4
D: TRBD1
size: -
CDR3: CASGAGGRPNEKLFF
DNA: TGTGCCAGCGGGGCAGGGGGCCGCCCTAATGAAAAACTGTTTTTT

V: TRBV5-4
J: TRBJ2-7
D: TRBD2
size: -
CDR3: CASSFGGGATYEQYF
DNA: TGTGCCAGCAGCTTCGGGGGAGGGGCCACCTACGAGCAGTACTTC

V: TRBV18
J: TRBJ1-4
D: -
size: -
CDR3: CASSPRRATNEKLFF
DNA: TGTGCCAGCTCACCACGCAGGGCAACTAATGAAAAACTGTTTTTT

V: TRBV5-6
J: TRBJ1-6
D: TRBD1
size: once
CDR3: CASSLGQGESPLHF
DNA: TGTGCCAGCAGCTTGGGACAGGGGGAGTCACCCCTCCACTTT

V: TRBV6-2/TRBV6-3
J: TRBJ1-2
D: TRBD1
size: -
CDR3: CASSTRTGGGSNYGYTF
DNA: TGTGCCAGCAGTACCCGGACAGGGGGCGGCTCTAACTATGGCTACACCTTC

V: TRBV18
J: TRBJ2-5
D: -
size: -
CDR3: CASSSEGGETQYF
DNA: TGTGCCAGCTCATCGGAGGGGGGGGAGACCCAGTACTTC

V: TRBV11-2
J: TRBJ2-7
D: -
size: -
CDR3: CASRHSGQAGHEQYF
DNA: TGTGCCAGCAGGCACTCTGGGCAGGCTGGGCACGAGCAGTACTTC

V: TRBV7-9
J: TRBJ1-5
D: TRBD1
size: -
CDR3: CASSSTGIPNQPQHF
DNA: TGTGCCAGCAGCTCGACAGGGATCCCAAATCAGCCCCAGCATTTT

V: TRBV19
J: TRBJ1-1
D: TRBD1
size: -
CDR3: CASRSTGESTEAFF
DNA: TGTGCCAGTAGGTCGACAGGGGAGAGCACTGAAGCTTTCTTT

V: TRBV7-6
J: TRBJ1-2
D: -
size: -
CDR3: CASSSRQDYGYTF
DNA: TGTGCCAGCAGCTCAAGACAGGACTATGGCTACACCTTC

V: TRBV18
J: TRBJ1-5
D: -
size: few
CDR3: CASSPPTGQPQHF
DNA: TGTGCCAGCTCACCACCGACCGGGCAGCCCCAGCATTTT

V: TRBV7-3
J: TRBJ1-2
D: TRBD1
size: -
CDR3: CASSPDGDRDYGYTF
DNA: TGTGCCAGCAGCCCTGATGGCGACAGGGACTATGGCTACACCTTC

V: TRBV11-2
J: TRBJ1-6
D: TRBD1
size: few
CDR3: CASSLNRGHGSPLHF
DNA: TGTGCCAGCAGCTTAAACAGGGGGCATGGTTCACCCCTCCACTTT

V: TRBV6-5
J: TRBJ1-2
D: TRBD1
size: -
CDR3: CASSALQGADYGYTF
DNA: TGTGCCAGCAGCGCCTTACAGGGGGCGGACTATGGCTACACCTTC

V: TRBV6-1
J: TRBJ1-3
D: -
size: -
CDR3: CASSELTGSGNTIYF
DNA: TGTGCCAGCAGTGAGCTCACAGGCTCTGGAAACACCATATATTTT

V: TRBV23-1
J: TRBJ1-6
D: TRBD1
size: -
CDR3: CASSQSVRRAGGNSPLHF
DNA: TGCGCCAGCAGTCAATCTGTCCGCCGGGCAGGGGGTAATTCACCCCTCCACTTT

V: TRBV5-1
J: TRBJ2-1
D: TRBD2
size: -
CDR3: CASSLAAGGPNNEQFF
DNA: TGCGCCAGCAGCTTGGCAGCGGGGGGGCCAAACAATGAGCAGTTCTTC

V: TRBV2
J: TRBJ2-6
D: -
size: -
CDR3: CASSEAGTSGANVLTF
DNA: TGTGCCAGCAGTGAAGCCGGGACTTCTGGGGCCAACGTCCTGACTTTC

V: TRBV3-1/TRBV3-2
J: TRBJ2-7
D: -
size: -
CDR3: CASSQDTESYEQYF
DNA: TGTGCCAGCAGCCAAGATACAGAATCCTACGAGCAGTACTTC

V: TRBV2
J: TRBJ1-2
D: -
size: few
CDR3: CASSLRNRENYGYTF
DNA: TGTGCCAGCAGTTTGAGGAACAGGGAAAACTATGGCTACACCTTC

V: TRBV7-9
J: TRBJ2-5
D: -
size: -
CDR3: CASSLVRRGQETQYF
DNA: TGTGCCAGCAGCTTAGTGCGGCGGGGTCAAGAGACCCAGTACTTC

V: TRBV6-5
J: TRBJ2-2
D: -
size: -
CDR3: CASSYQDWRSGELFF
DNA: TGTGCCAGCAGTTACCAGGATTGGAGGTCCGGGGAGCTGTTTTTT